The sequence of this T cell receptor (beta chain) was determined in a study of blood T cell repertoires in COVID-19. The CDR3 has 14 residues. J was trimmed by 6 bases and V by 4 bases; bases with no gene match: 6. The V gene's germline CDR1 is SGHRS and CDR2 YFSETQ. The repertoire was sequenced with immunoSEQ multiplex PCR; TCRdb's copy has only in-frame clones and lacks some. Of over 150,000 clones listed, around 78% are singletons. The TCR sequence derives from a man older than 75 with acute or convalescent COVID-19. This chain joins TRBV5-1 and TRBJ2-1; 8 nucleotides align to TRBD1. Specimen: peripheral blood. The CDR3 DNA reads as TGCGCCAGCAGCGGTGGACAGGGCCGCAATGAGCAGTTCTTC. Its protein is CASSGGQGRNEQFF.